This T cell receptor (beta chain) was identified during a study of breast tumors, draining lymph nodes, adjacent tissues. Notes on the study in general: Tumor T cell lymph node origin was a supported hypothesis, not proven.

Samples came from axillary lymph nodes draining the breast cancer. This clonotype was seen at least ten times. Its target is unknown. TCRdb called the multiplex PCR reads again in MiXCR, with one record for every CDR3 protein. Among some 140,000 distinct CDR3 sequences listed, 20% to 25% were seen once. Trimming removed 0 bases from V and 5 bases from J, with 17 bases in between. Germline-derived CDR1 and CDR2 are SGDLS and YYNGEE. The CDR3 is made up of 16 amino acids. The origin of this receptor is a female donor with breast cancer. Some clones in this sample may be carry-over from other donors' samples. The chain carries TRBV9 and TRBJ2-5; possible D gene TRBD2, 5 bases. The sequenced material came from axillary lymph node tissue. For the CDR3, the DNA is TGTGCCAGCAGCGTAGGTACAGCGGTCCTGGGGGAGACCCAGTACTTC. This translates into CASSVGTAVLGETQYF.